This TCR beta chain was obtained from a study of blood T cell repertoires in COVID-19. From germline, CDR1 is MNHEY and CDR2 SMNVEV (reference sequence). V lost 5 bases, J lost 0 bases, and 12 bases lay in between. The CDR3 runs to 15 residues. Repertoires were generated with immunoSEQ multiplex PCR, while TCRdb's copy carries only in-frame clones and drops some. The sample yields tens of thousands of clones, around 75% seen once. The sample comprised peripheral blood. The sequence was obtained from a man in his 70s with acute or convalescent COVID-19. The rearrangement links TRBV27 to TRBJ2-3, with D possibly matching TRBD1 (6 bases). As DNA, the CDR3 is TGTGCCAGCAGTCCAGGGGCAGCTAGCACAGATACGCAGTATTTT. Translated, it gives CASSPGAASTDTQYF.